Presented here are 13 T cell receptor beta chains from one specimen sequenced in a study of T cell changes during pregnancy in multiple sclerosis. TCRdb's copy holds only in-frame clones and misses some; the assay was immunoSEQ multiplex PCR. The table lists around 69,000 clones, approximately 91% of them singletons. The starting material was peripheral blood, obtained in the third trimester of pregnancy. These receptors were taken from a female donor with multiple sclerosis, enrolled in a pregnancy study.

This clone counts as medium-sized. The chain employs TRBV28 and TRBJ1-5; 10 bases line up with TRBD1. J was trimmed by 6 bases and V by 1 base; bases with no gene match: 3. This CDR3 comprises 15 residues. Germline V gene data show CDR1 as MDHEN and CDR2 as SYDVKM. In DNA form, the CDR3 reads TGTGCCAGCAGTTTATCCGACAGGGGGCGTCAGCCCCAGCATTTT. As protein: CASSLSDRGRQPQHF.

The chain employs TRBV5-8 and TRBJ1-4; maybe TRBD1 (6 bases). The germline V gene encodes CDR1 SGHTS and CDR2 YDEGEE. Trimming took off 2 bases at V and 8 bases at J, with 19 bases between the two ends. The CDR3 totals 16 residues. The CDR3 reads CASSFQGLGSGEKLFF. The CDR3 DNA reads as TGTGCCAGCAGCTTTCAGGGGCTGGGGTCCGGAGAAAAACTGTTTTTT.

This clone showed up just a few times. This chain joins TRBV6-5 and TRBJ1-1; TRBD1 might be the D (5 bases). The germline V gene has CDR1 MNHEY and CDR2 SVGAGI. V was trimmed by 0 bases and J by 4 bases, leaving 12 bases between them. The CDR3 loop spans 15 amino acids. CDR3 DNA: TGTGCCAGCAGTTACTCTTTCGGGGGTGGCACTGAAGCTTTCTTT. It specifies CASSYSFGGGTEAFF.

This chain connects TRBV5-1 to TRBJ2-4; the D gene is possibly TRBD1 (5 bases). The V gene lost 3 bases and the J gene lost 6 bases, with 19 bases spanning the gap. The CDR3 loop spans 16 amino acids. Germline V CDR1 and CDR2: SGHRS, YFSETQ. CDR3 sequence (DNA): TGCGCCAGCAGCTACTCGATTCCACAGGCTGGAAACATTCAGTACTTC. Translation: CASSYSIPQAGNIQYF.

V is TRBV5-1 and J is TRBJ2-5, with 10 bases lining up with TRBD2. The CDR3 contains 17 residues. Trimming removed 0 bases from V and 4 bases from J; junction bases left unmatched: 9. The germline gives CDR1 SGHRS, CDR2 YFSETQ. The CDR3 nucleotides read TGCGCCAGCAGCTTGGGACGCACGGGACTAGCGTCAGAGACCCAGTACTTC. Its translation is CASSLGRTGLASETQYF.

This clone was picked up one time. The V gene is TRBV5-1, the J gene TRBJ1-3; a weak D match, TRBD1 (5 bases). CDR1 and CDR2 from the germline V gene are SGHRS and YFSETQ. Trimming removed 1 base from V and 0 bases from J, with 5 bases in between. This CDR3 is 14 amino acids long. In DNA form, the CDR3 reads TGCGCCAGCAGCTTGCAGGGCTCTGGAAACACCATATATTTT. This codes for CASSLQGSGNTIYF. Supplemented by reference TRBV5-1 and TRBJ1-3, the full variable domain reads KAGVTQTPRYLIKTRGQQVTLSCSPISGHRSVSWYQQTPGQGLQFLFEYFSETQRNKGNFPGRFSGRQFSNSRSEMNVSTLELGDSALYLCASSLQGSGNTIYFGEGSWLTVV.

V usage is TRBV7-3 and J usage is TRBJ1-1; 7 nucleotides line up with TRBD1. Germline trimming cut 0 bases from V and 1 base from J; bases unmatched to any gene: 2. CDR3 size: 15 residues. Per germline, CDR1 SGHTA and CDR2 FQGTGA. This CDR3 is CASSLTRTGNTEAFF. CDR3 DNA sequence: TGTGCCAGCAGCTTAACACGGACAGGGAACACTGAAGCTTTCTTT.

This chain connects TRBV13 to TRBJ2-7; 11 nucleotides agree with TRBD1. With V trimmed by 1 base and J by 3 bases, 2 bases remained unmatched. Germline CDR1 is PRHDT and CDR2 is FYEKMQ (reference sequence). The CDR3 is 15 amino acids. The CDR3 region is CASSLEGTGGYEQYF. CDR3 nucleotides: TGTGCCAGCAGCTTAGAGGGGACAGGGGGCTACGAGCAGTACTTC.

This clone showed up just once. This chain uses TRBV5-1 with TRBJ2-3; 8 bases are shared with TRBD2. Germline trimming cut 4 bases from V and 0 bases from J; bases unmatched to any gene: 7. The length of the CDR3 is 16 residues. Germline CDR1 reads SGHRS; CDR2 reads YFSETQ. CDR3 sequence reads: CASSLTSGYSTDTQYF. The CDR3 region has the DNA TGCGCCAGCAGCCTTACTAGCGGATATAGCACAGATACGCAGTATTTT. Full variable domain (outside the CDR3, taken from reference TRBV5-1 and TRBJ2-3): KAGVTQTPRYLIKTRGQQVTLSCSPISGHRSVSWYQQTPGQGLQFLFEYFSETQRNKGNFPGRFSGRQFSNSRSEMNVSTLELGDSALYLCASSLTSGYSTDTQYFGPGTRLTVL.

As DNA, the CDR3 is TGTGCCAGCGCCTACGCTAGCTCCCCTCAAGAGACCCAGTACTTC. It codes for CASAYASSPQETQYF. The chain combines TRBV5-4 with TRBJ2-5; possible D gene TRBD2, 5 bases. V lost 7 bases and J 2 bases, leaving 18 bases between the germline ends. Germline CDR1 reads SGHNT; CDR2 reads YYREEE (reference sequence). CDR3 size: 15 residues. The variable domain in full, completed from reference TRBV5-4 and TRBJ2-5, reads ETGVTQSPTHLIKTRGQQVTLRCSSQSGHNTVSWYQQALGQGPQFIFQYYREEENGRGNFPPRFSGLQFPNYSSELNVNALELDDSALYLCASAYASSPQETQYFGPGTRLLVL.

The chain uses TRBV2 and TRBJ1-5; D uncertain. Between the trimmed V and J ends, which lost 5 bases and 9 bases, there was a span of 8 bases. The CDR3 covers 11 residues. Germline V gene data show CDR1 as SNHLY and CDR2 as FYNNEI. DNA for the CDR3: TGTGCCAGCAGTACCGCAGGGCCCCAGCATTTT. Translating gives CASSTAGPQHF.

J is TRBJ2-5 and V is TRBV4-3; D is ambiguous. The CDR3 sequence is 14 residues long. The V end was cut by 4 bases, the J end by 3 bases, with 12 bases between. The germline V gene has CDR1 LGHNA and CDR2 YSLEER. The CDR3 here is CASSPHPTEETQYF. CDR3 nucleotides: TGCGCCAGCAGCCCCCACCCCACGGAAGAGACCCAGTACTTC.

The rearrangement joins TRBV28 to TRBJ2-5; no reliable D call. Germline V gene lookup returns CDR1 MDHEN and CDR2 SYDVKM. The CDR3 is made up of 13 amino acids. V was cut by 8 bases and J by 2 bases, with 12 bases left in between. CDR3 region: CASCRQLQETQYF. CDR3 bases: TGTGCCAGCTGTCGTCAGTTACAAGAGACCCAGTACTTC.